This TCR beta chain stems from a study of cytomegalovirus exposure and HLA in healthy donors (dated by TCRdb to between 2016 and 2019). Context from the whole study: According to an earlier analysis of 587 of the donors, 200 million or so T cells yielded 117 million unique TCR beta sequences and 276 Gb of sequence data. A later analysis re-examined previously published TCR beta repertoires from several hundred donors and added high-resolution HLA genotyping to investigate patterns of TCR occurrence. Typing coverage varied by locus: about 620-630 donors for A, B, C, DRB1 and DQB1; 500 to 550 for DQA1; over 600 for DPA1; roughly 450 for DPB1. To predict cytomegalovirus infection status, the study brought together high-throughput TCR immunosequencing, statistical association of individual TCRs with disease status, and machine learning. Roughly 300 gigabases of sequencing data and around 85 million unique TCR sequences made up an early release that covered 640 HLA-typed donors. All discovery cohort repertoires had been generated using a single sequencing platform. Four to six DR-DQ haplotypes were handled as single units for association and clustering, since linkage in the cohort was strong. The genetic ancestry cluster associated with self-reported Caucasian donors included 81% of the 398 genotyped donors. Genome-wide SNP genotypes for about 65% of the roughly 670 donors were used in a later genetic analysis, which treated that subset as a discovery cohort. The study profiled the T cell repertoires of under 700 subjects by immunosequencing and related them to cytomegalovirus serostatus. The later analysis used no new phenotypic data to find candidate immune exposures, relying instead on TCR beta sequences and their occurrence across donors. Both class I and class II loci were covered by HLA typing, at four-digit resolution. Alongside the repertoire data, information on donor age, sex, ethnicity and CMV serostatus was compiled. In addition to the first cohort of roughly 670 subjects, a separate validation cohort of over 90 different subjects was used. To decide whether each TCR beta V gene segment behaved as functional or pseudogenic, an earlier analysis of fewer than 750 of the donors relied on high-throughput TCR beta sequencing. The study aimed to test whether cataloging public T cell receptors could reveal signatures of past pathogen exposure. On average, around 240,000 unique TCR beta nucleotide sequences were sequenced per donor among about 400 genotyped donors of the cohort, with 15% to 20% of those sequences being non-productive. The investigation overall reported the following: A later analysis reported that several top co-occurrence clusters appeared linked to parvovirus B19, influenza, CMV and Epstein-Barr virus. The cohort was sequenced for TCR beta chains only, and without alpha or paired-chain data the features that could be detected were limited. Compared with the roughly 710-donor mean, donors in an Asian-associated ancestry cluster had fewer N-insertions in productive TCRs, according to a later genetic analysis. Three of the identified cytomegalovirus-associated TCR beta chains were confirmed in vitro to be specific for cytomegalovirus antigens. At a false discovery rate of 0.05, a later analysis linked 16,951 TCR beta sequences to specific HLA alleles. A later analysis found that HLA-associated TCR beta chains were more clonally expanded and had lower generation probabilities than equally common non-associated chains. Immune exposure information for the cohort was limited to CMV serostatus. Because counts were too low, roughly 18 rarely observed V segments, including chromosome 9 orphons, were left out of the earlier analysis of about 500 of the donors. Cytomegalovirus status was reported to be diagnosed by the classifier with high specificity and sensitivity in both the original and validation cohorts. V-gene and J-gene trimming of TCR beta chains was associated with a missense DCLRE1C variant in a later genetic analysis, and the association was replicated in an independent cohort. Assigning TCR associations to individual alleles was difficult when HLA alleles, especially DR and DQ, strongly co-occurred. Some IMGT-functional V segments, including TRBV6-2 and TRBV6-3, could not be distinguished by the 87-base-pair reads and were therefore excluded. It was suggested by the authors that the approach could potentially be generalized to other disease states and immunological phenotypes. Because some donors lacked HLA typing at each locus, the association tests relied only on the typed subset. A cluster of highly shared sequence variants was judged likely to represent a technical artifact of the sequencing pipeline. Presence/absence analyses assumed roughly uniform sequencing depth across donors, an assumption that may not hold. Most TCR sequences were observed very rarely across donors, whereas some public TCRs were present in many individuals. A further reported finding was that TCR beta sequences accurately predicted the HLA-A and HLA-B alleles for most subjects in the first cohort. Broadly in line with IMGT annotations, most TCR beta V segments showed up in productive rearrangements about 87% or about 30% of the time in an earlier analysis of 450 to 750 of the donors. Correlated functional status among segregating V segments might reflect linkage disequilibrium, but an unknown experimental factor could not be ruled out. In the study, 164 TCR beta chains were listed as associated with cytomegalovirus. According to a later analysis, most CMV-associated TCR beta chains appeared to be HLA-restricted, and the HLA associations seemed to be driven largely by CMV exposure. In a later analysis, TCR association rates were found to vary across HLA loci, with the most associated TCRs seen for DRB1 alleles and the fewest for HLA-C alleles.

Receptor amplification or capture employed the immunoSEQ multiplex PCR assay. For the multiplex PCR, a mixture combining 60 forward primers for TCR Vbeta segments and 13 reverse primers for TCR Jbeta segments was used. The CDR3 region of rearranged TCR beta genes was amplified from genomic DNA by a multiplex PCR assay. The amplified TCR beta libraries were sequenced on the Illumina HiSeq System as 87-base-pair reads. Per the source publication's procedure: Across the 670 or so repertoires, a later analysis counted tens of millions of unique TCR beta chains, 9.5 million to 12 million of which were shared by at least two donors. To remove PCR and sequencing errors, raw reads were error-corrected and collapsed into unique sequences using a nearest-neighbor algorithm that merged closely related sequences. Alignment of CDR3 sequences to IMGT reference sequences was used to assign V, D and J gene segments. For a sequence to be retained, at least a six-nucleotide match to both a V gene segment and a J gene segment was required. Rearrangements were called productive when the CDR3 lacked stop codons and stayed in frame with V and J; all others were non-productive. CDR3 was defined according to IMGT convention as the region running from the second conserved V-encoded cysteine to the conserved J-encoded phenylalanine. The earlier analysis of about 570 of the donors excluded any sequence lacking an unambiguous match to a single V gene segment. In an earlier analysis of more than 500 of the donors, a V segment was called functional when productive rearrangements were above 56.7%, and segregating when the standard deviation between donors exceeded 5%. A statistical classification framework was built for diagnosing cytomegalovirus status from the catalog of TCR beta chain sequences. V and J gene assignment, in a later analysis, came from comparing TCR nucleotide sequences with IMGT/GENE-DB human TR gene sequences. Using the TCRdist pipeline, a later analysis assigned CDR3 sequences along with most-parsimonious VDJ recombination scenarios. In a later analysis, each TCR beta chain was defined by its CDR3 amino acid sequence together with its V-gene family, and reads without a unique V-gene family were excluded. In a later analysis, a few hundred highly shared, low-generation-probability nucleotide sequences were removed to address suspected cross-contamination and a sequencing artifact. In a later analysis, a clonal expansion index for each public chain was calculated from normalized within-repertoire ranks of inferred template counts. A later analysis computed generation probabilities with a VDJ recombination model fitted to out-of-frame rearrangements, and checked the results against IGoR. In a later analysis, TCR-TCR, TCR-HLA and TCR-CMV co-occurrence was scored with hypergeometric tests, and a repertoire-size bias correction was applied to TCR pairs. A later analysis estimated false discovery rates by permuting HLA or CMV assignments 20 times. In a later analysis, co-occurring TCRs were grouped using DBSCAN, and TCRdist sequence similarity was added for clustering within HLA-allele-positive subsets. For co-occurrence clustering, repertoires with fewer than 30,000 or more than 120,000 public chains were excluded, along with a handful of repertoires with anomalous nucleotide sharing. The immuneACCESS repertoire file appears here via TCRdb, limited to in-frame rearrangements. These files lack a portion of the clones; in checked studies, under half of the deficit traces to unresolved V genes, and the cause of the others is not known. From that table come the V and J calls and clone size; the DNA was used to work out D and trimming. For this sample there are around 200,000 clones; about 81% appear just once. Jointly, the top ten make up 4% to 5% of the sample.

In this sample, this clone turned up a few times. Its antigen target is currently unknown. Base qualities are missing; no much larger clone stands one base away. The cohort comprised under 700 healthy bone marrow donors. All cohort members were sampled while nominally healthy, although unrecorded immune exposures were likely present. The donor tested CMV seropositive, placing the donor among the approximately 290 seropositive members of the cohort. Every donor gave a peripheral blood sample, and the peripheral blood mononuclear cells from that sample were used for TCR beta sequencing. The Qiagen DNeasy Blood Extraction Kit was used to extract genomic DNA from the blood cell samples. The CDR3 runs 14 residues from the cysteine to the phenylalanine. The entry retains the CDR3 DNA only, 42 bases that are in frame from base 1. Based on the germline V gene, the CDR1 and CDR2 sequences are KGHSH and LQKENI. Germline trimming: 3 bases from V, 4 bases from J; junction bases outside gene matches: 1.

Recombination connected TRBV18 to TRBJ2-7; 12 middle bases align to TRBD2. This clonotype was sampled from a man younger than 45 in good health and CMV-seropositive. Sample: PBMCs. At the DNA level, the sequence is TGTGCCAGCTCACCGGGACTAGCGGGTTACGAGCAGTACTTC. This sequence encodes CASSPGLAGYEQYF.